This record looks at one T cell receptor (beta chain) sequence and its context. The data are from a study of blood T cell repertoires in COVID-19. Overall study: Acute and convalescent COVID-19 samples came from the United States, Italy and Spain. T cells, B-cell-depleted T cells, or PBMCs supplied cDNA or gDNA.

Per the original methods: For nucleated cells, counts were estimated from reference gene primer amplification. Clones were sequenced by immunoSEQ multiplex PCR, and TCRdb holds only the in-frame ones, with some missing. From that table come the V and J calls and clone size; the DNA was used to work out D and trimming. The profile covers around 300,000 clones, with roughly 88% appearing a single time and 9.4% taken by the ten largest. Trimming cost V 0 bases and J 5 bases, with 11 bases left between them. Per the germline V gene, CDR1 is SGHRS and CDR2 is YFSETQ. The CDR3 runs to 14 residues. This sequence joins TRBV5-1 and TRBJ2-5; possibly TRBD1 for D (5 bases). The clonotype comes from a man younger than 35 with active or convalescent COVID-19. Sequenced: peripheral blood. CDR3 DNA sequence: TGCGCCAGCAGCTTGGGACAGACTGAGGAGACCCAGTACTTC. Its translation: CASSLGQTEETQYF.